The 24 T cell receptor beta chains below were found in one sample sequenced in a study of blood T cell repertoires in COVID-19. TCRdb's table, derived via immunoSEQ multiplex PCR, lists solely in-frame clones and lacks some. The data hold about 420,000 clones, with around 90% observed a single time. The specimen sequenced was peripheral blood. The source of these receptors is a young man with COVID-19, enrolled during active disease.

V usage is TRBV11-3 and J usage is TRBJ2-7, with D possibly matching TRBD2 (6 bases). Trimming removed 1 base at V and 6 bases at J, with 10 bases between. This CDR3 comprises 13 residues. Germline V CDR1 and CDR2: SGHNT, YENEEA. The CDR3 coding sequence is TGTGCCAGCAGCTTAGTCGGGGGAGGCGAGCAGTACTTC. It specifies CASSLVGGGEQYF.

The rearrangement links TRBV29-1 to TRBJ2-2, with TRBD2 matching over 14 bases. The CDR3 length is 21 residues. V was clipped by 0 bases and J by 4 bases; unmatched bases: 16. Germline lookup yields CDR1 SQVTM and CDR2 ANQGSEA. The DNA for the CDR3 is TGCAGCGTTGAAGATGGGGGACAGGGGACTAGCGGGAGACTAGGCACCGGGGAGCTGTTTTTT. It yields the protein CSVEDGGQGTSGRLGTGELFF.

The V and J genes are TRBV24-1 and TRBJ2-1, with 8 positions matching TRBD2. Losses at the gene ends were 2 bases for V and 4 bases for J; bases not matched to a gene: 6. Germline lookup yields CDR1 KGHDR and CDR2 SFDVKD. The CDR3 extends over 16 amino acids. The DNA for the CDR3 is TGTGCCACCAGTGATTCGGGGCTAGCGGGTTACAATGAGCAGTTCTTC. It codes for CATSDSGLAGYNEQFF.

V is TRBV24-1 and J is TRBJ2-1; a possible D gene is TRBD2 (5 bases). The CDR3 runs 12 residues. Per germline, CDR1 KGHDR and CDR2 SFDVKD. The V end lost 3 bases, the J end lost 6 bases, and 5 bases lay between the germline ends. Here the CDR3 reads CATSDGLNEQFF. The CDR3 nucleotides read TGTGCCACCAGTGATGGACTCAATGAGCAGTTCTTC.

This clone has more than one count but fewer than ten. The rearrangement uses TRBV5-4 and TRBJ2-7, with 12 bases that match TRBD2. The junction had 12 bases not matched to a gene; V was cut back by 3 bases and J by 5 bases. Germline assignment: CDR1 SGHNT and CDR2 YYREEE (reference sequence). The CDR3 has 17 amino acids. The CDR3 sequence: CASSYPSGRAFEDEQYF. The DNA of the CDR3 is TGTGCCAGCAGCTACCCTAGCGGGAGGGCTTTCGAGGACGAGCAGTACTTC. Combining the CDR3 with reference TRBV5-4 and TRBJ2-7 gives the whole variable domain ETGVTQSPTHLIKTRGQQVTLRCSSQSGHNTVSWYQQALGQGPQFIFQYYREEENGRGNFPPRFSGLQFPNYSSELNVNALELDDSALYLCASSYPSGRAFEDEQYFGPGTRLTVT.

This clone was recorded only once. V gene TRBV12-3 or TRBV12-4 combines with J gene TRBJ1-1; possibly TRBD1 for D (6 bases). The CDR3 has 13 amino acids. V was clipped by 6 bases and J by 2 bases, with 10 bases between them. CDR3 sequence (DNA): TGTGCCAGCAGCTGGGGGCCTAACACTGAAGCTTTCTTT. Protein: CASSWGPNTEAFF.

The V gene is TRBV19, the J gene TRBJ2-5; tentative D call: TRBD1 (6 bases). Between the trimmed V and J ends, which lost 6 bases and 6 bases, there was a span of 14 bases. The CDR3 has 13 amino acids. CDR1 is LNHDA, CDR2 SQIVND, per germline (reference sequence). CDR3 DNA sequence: TGTGCCAGTAGCGCCGGACAGTCCCAGACCCAGTACTTC. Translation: CASSAGQSQTQYF.

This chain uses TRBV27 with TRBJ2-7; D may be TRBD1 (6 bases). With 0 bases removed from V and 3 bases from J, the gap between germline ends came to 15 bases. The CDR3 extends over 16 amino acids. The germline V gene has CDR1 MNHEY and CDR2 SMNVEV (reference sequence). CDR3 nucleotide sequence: TGTGCCAGCAGTTTATCCCCCCCTGGGGGCCTCTACGAGCAGTACTTC. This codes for CASSLSPPGGLYEQYF.

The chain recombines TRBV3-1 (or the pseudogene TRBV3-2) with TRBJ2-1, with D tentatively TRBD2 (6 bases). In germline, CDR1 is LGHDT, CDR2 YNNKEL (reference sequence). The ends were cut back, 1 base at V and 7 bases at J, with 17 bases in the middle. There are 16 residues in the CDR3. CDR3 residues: CASSQVLGGTGNEQFF. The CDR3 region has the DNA TGTGCCAGCAGCCAAGTTTTGGGGGGAACGGGGAATGAGCAGTTCTTC.

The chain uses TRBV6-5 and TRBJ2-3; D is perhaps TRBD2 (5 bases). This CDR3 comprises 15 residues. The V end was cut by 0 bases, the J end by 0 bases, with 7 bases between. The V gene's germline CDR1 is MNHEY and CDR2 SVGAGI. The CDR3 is CASSYSRESTDTQYF. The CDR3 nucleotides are TGTGCCAGCAGTTACTCGAGGGAAAGCACAGATACGCAGTATTTT.

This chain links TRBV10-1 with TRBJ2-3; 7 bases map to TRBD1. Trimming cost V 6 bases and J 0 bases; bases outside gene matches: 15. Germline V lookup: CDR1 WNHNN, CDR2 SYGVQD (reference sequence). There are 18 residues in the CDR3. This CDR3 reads CASRPPSTGAVSTDTQYF. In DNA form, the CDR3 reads TGCGCCAGCAGACCCCCTTCTACAGGGGCTGTTAGCACAGATACGCAGTATTTT.

This CDR3 reads CATPDRGNQPQHF. The CDR3 DNA follows: TGCGCCACCCCGGACAGAGGCAATCAGCCCCAGCATTTT. This chain links TRBV10-1 with TRBJ1-5; D might be TRBD1 (6 bases). This CDR3 has 13 amino acids. Germline V gene data show CDR1 as WNHNN and CDR2 as SYGVQD (reference sequence). Between the trimmed V and J ends, which lost 10 bases and 2 bases, there was a span of 12 bases.

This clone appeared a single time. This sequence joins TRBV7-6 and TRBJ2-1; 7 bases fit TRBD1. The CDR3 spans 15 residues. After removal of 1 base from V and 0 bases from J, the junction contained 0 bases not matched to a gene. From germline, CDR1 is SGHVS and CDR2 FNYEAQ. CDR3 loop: CASSLGDSSYNEQFF. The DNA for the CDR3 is TGTGCCAGCAGCTTAGGGGACAGCTCCTACAATGAGCAGTTCTTC. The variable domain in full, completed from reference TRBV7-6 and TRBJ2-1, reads GAGVSQSPRYKVTKRGQDVALRCDPISGHVSLYWYRQALGQGPEFLTYFNYEAQQDKSGLPNDRFSAERPEGSISTLTIQRTEQRDSAMYRCASSLGDSSYNEQFFGPGTRLTVL.

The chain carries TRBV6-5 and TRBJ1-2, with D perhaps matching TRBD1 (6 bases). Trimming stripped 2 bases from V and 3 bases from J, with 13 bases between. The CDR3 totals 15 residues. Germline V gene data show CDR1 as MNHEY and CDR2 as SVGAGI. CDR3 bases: TGTGCCAGCAGTTACCAATTCACAGGGTACTATGGCTACACCTTC. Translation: CASSYQFTGYYGYTF.

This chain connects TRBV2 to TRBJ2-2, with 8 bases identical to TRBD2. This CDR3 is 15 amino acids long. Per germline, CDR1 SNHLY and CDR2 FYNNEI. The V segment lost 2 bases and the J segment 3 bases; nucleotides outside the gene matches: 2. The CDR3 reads CASSESGSYTGELFF. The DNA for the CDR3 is TGTGCCAGCAGTGAAAGCGGGAGCTACACCGGGGAGCTGTTTTTT.

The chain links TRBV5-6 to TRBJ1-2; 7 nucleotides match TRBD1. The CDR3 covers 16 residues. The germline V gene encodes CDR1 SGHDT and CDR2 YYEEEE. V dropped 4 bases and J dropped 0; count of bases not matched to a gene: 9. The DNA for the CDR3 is TGTGCCAGCAGCCGGGACACCGGGACAGCTAACTATGGCTACACCTTC. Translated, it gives CASSRDTGTANYGYTF.

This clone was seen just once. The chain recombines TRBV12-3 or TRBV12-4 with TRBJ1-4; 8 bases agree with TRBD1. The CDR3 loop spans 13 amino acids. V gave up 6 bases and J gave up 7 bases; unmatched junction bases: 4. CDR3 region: CASRTDRGEKLFF. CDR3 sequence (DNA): TGTGCCAGCAGGACCGACAGGGGTGAAAAACTGTTTTTT.

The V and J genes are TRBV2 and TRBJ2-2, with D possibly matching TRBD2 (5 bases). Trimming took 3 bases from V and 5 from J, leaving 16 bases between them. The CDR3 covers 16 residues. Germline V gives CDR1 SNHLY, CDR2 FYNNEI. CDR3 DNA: TGTGCCAGCAGTGACTTTAACCTCCCGGGAACCGGGGAGCTGTTTTTT. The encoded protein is CASSDFNLPGTGELFF.

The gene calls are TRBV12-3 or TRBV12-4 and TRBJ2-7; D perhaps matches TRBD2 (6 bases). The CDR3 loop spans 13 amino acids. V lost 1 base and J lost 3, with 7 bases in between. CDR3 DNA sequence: TGTGCCAGCAGTTTAGGGAGGGACTACGAGCAGTACTTC. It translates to CASSLGRDYEQYF.

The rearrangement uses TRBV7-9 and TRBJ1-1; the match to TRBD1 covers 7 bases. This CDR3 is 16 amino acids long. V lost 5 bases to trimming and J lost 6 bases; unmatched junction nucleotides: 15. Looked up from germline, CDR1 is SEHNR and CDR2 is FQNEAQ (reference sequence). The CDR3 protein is CASSPDGGRGISEAFF. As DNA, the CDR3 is TGTGCCAGCAGCCCGGACGGAGGCAGGGGGATCTCTGAAGCTTTCTTT.

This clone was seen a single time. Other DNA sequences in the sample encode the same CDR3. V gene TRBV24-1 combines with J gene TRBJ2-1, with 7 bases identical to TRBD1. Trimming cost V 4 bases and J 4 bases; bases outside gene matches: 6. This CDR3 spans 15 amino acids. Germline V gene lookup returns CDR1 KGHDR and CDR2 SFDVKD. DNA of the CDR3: TGTGCCACCAGTGACCCAGGACAGGTTTACAATGAGCAGTTCTTC. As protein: CATSDPGQVYNEQFF.

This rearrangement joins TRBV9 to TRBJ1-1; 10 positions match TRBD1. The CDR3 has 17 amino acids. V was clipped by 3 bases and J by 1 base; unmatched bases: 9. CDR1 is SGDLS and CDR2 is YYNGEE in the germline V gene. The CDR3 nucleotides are TGTGCCAGCAGCGGCCGCTGGACAGGGGGAGGGAACACTGAAGCTTTCTTT. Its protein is CASSGRWTGGGNTEAFF.

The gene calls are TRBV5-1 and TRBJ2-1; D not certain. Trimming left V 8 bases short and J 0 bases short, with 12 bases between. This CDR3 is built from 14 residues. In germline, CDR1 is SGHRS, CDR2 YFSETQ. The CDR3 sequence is CASDDADSYNEQFF. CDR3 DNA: TGCGCCAGTGACGACGCGGACTCCTACAATGAGCAGTTCTTC.

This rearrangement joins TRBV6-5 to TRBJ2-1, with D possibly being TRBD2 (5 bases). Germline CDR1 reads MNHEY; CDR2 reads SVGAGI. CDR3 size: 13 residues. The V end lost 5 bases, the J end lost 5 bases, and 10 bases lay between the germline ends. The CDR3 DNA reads TGTGCCAGCAGTCGGAGCGGACACAATGAGCAGTTCTTC. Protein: CASSRSGHNEQFF.